The 27 T cell receptor beta chains presented below share a single source sample, sequenced in a study of blood T cell repertoires in COVID-19. Clones were sequenced by immunoSEQ multiplex PCR, and TCRdb holds only the in-frame ones, with some missing. The sample records 130,000 or so clones, about 86% being singletons. The sample taken for sequencing was peripheral blood. The origin of the receptors is a woman aged 55-75 years with acute or convalescent COVID-19.

The genes are TRBV7-9 and TRBJ2-2, with D possibly matching TRBD2 (5 bases). Germline loops: CDR1 SEHNR, CDR2 FQNEAQ (reference sequence). This CDR3 is 16 amino acids long. Trimming stripped 5 bases from V and 0 bases from J, with 13 bases between. The CDR3 is CASSTPSGSNTGELFF. The DNA of the CDR3 is TGTGCCAGCAGCACGCCGTCGGGATCGAACACCGGGGAGCTGTTTTTT.

The J gene is TRBJ2-3, the V gene TRBV7-2; 16 bases are a match to TRBD2. Germline CDR1 reads SGHTA; CDR2 reads FQGNSA. J gave up 4 bases and V 4 bases, and 8 bases lay outside the gene matches. The CDR3 covers 18 residues. The CDR3 is CASSWTGTSGGAADTQYF. The CDR3 nucleotides read TGTGCCAGCAGCTGGACAGGGACTAGCGGGGGGGCAGCAGATACGCAGTATTTT.

The chain uses TRBV18 and TRBJ1-2; 8 bases agree with TRBD1. V trimming: 2 bases; J trimming: 9 bases; junction bases outside the gene matches: 5. The CDR3 is 13 amino acids. Germline CDR1 is KGHSH and CDR2 is LQKENI. CDR3 loop: CASSPSTGERYTF. CDR3 DNA: TGTGCCAGCTCACCATCGACAGGGGAACGCTACACCTTC. Full variable domain (missing parts from reference TRBV18 and TRBJ1-2): NAGVMQNPRHLVRRRGQEARLRCSPMKGHSHVYWYRQLPEEGLKFMVYLQKENIIDESGMPKERFSAEFPKEGPSILRIQQVVRGDSAAYFCASSPSTGERYTFGSGTRLTVV.

The rearrangement links TRBV19 to TRBJ2-3; TRBD1 agrees at 9 bases. There are 15 residues in the CDR3. In germline, CDR1 is LNHDA, CDR2 SQIVND (reference sequence). The junction had 6 bases not matched to a gene; V was cut back by 3 bases and J by 5 bases. Here the CDR3 reads CASSITGQGKDTQYF. In DNA, the CDR3 is TGTGCCAGTAGTATTACGGGACAGGGAAAAGATACGCAGTATTTT.

This clone was detected once. Other DNA sequences in the same sample also yield this CDR3. The chain uses TRBV5-1 and TRBJ2-5; 7 nucleotides agree with TRBD1. The CDR3 runs 13 residues. Trimming at V came to 2 bases and at J to 3 bases, leaving 1 base not matched to a gene. CDR1 SGHRS and CDR2 YFSETQ come from the germline V gene. This chain's CDR3 is CASSFTGEETQYF. In DNA form, the CDR3 reads TGCGCCAGCAGCTTCACAGGGGAAGAGACCCAGTACTTC.

The chain uses TRBV9 and TRBJ2-3; 7 positions agree with TRBD2. The germline CDR1 and CDR2 sequences are SGDLS and YYNGEE. This CDR3 contains 16 residues. The trim removed 7 bases at V and 0 bases at J, leaving 11 bases unmatched. The CDR3 DNA reads TGTGCCAGCTCGAAACAGACAGCGGGGAGCACAGATACGCAGTATTTT. This gives the protein CASSKQTAGSTDTQYF.

V gene TRBV20-1 combines with J gene TRBJ2-1; 7 nucleotides line up with TRBD2. After removal of 5 bases from V and 9 bases from J, the junction contained 4 bases not matched to a gene. This CDR3 spans 11 amino acids. Germline CDR1 reads DFQATT; CDR2 reads SNEGSKA (reference sequence). The CDR3: CSAPAGPEQFF. CDR3 nucleotide sequence: TGCAGTGCTCCAGCGGGACCTGAGCAGTTCTTC.

The rearrangement links TRBV29-1 to TRBJ2-2; D ambiguous. This CDR3 region has 13 residues. Trimming stripped 2 bases from V and 1 base from J, with 5 bases between. Germline values: CDR1 SQVTM, CDR2 ANQGSEA. The CDR3: CSVEPGNTGELFF. For the CDR3, the DNA is TGCAGCGTTGAACCCGGGAACACCGGGGAGCTGTTTTTT.

J is TRBJ1-6 and V is TRBV14; D not resolved. The CDR3 has 13 amino acids. The V gene lost 4 bases and the J gene lost 7 bases, with 8 bases spanning the gap. Germline CDR1 and CDR2: SGHDN and FVKESK. This chain's CDR3 is CASSLKQNSPLHF. The CDR3 nucleotides are TGTGCCAGCAGCCTAAAACAGAATTCACCCCTCCACTTT.

With respect to this clone: Possible read error: a much larger clone is one base away. Other nucleotide sequences in the sample specify the same CDR3. CDR3 amino acids: CASSLDMNTEAFF. The CDR3 DNA sequence: TGTGCCAGCAGCTTAGATATGAACACTGAAGCTTTCTTT. This chain connects TRBV7-9 to TRBJ1-1; D gene unclear. Germline V CDR1 and CDR2: SEHNR, FQNEAQ (reference sequence). The CDR3 covers 13 residues. The V gene lost 1 base and the J gene lost 0 bases, with 3 bases spanning the gap.

The J gene is TRBJ2-3, the V gene TRBV7-6, with TRBD2 matching 9 bases. The CDR3 loop spans 16 amino acids. V lost 0 bases, J lost 7 bases, and 8 bases stayed unmatched. Germline CDR1 is SGHVS and CDR2 is FNYEAQ. The CDR3 region is CASSLASSGARNTQYF. CDR3 in DNA: TGTGCCAGCAGCTTAGCCTCTAGCGGGGCGCGGAATACGCAGTATTTT.

The chain joins TRBV6-6 to TRBJ2-5; 9 nucleotides line up with TRBD1. The CDR3 runs to 16 residues. V shed 2 bases and J 7 bases; nucleotides not matched to a gene: 11. Looked up from germline, CDR1 is MNHNY and CDR2 is SVGAGI (reference sequence). The CDR3 sequence is CASSYRGDRAMGTQYF. The DNA for the CDR3 is TGTGCCAGCAGTTACAGAGGGGACAGGGCGATGGGGACCCAGTACTTC.

This clone showed up just once. The rearrangement uses TRBV4-1 and TRBJ1-1; D not certain. The CDR3 extends over 16 amino acids. Trimming pared 0 bases from V and 1 base from J, leaving 12 bases between. Germline CDR1 is MGHRA and CDR2 is YSYEKL. CDR3 protein: CASSQDLWAGNTEAFF. The DNA of the CDR3 is TGCGCCAGCAGCCAAGATCTTTGGGCTGGGAACACTGAAGCTTTCTTT.

V is TRBV5-4 and J is TRBJ2-6; 8 bases line up with TRBD1. The J segment lost 1 base and the V segment lost 4 bases, leaving 10 bases of the junction unmatched. Germline V gene sequence: CDR1 SGHNT, CDR2 YYREEE (reference sequence). This CDR3 spans 18 amino acids. For the CDR3, the DNA is TGTGCCAGCAGCCAGCTCCTCAGGACAGGGTCTGGGGCCAACGTCCTGACTTTC. This codes for CASSQLLRTGSGANVLTF. Drawing the rest from reference TRBV5-4 and TRBJ2-6, the complete variable domain is ETGVTQSPTHLIKTRGQQVTLRCSSQSGHNTVSWYQQALGQGPQFIFQYYREEENGRGNFPPRFSGLQFPNYSSELNVNALELDDSALYLCASSQLLRTGSGANVLTFGAGSRLTVL.

The J gene is TRBJ2-3, the V gene TRBV6-5; 9 bases are shared with TRBD1. With 9 bases clipped from V and 6 bases from J, the junction kept 10 bases outside the gene matches. CDR1 is MNHEY, CDR2 SVGAGI, per germline. CDR3 length equals 14 residues. CDR3 DNA: TGTGCCAGTGATTTGGGACAGGGCCCCGATACGCAGTATTTT. It codes for CASDLGQGPDTQYF.

This chain uses TRBV19 with TRBJ2-2, with D unresolved. Trimming stripped 6 bases from V and 4 bases from J, with 15 bases between. This CDR3 is built from 15 residues. Per the germline V gene, CDR1 is LNHDA and CDR2 is SQIVND (reference sequence). CDR3 DNA: TGTGCCAGTAGGGTGACCTCGGGTCGCACCGGGGAGCTGTTTTTT. Translation gives CASRVTSGRTGELFF.

This sequence joins TRBV24-1 and TRBJ2-1; 10 positions agree with TRBD1. This CDR3 is 18 amino acids long. Germline V gene sequence: CDR1 KGHDR, CDR2 SFDVKD. Trimming removed 4 bases from V and 5 bases from J; junction bases left unmatched: 13. CDR3 nucleotides: TGTGCCACCAGTGACCCCCGGCCCACGGACAGGGGGGACAATGAGCAGTTCTTC. The encoded protein is CATSDPRPTDRGDNEQFF.

This rearrangement joins TRBV28 to TRBJ2-3; 9 bases fit TRBD1. CDR1 and CDR2 (germline): MDHEN, SYDVKM. The J segment lost 6 bases and the V segment lost 6 bases, leaving 10 bases of the junction unmatched. The CDR3 spans 15 residues. DNA for the CDR3: TGTGCCAGCAGGCCGCCGGGACAGGGTGGTGATACGCAGTATTTT. Amino acid sequence: CASRPPGQGGDTQYF.

This chain joins TRBV4-3 and TRBJ2-5; D may be TRBD2 (6 bases). The V end lost 4 bases, the J end lost 4 bases, and 16 bases lay between the germline ends. Germline V gene lookup returns CDR1 LGHNA and CDR2 YSLEER. The CDR3 is 15 residues long. The chain's CDR3 is CASSLFGTRRETQYF. In nucleotides, the CDR3 is TGCGCCAGCAGCCTATTCGGGACTCGGAGAGAGACCCAGTACTTC.

This clone occurred a few times. This chain uses TRBV9 with TRBJ1-5; D is uncertain. This CDR3 spans 14 amino acids. V gave up 0 bases and J gave up 7 bases, with 11 bases separating them. The germline CDR1 and CDR2 sequences are SGDLS and YYNGEE. CDR3 loop: CASSVGLDEQPQHF. The DNA for the CDR3 is TGTGCCAGCAGCGTAGGGTTAGATGAGCAGCCCCAGCATTTT.

A remark on this clone: Germline is not matched at one junction end, which may reflect a read error. The chain links TRBV5-1 to TRBJ2-7; 9 bases fit TRBD2. The CDR3 has 14 amino acids. Germline values: CDR1 SGHRS, CDR2 YFSETQ. This CDR3 reads CASRLGLASHEQYF. The DNA of the CDR3 is TGCGCCAGCAGGTTGGGACTAGCAAGCCACGAGCAGTACTTC.

This clone was detected once. This chain links TRBV27 with TRBJ2-1; no clear D. V lost 3 bases, J lost 3 bases, and 6 bases lay in between. Germline V gene sequence: CDR1 MNHEY, CDR2 SMNVEV (reference sequence). This CDR3 spans 13 amino acids. The CDR3 nucleotides are TGTGCCAGCAGTTTTAGTATCTACAATGAGCAGTTCTTC. Protein product: CASSFSIYNEQFF.

This chain links TRBV14 with TRBJ2-6; a possible D gene is TRBD1 (6 bases). Trimming took off 5 bases at V and 1 base at J, with 21 bases between the two ends. Germline CDR1 and CDR2: SGHDN and FVKESK. This CDR3 is built from 19 residues. CDR3 loop: CASSFTQDSVFSGANVLTF. The DNA for the CDR3 is TGTGCCAGCAGCTTCACTCAGGACAGTGTTTTTTCTGGGGCCAACGTCCTGACTTTC.

The chain couples TRBV3-1 (or the pseudogene TRBV3-2) to TRBJ1-4; D is possibly TRBD1 (6 bases). CDR3 length equals 13 residues. The germline CDR1 and CDR2 sequences are LGHDT and YNNKEL (reference sequence). Trimming took off 1 base at V and 9 bases at J, with 9 bases between the two ends. The CDR3, as DNA: TGTGCCAGCAGCCAAGCAGGGGCCAAAAAACTGTTTTTT. Protein sequence: CASSQAGAKKLFF.

The CDR3 loop reads CASSTPGRTLNYEQYF. In nucleotides, the CDR3 is TGTGCCAGCAGTACCCCCGGCCGGACACTCAACTACGAGCAGTACTTC. This chain links TRBV6-2 or TRBV6-3 with TRBJ2-7, with D possibly TRBD1 on 5 matching bases. The CDR3 consists of 16 residues. Trimming took off 5 bases at V and 3 bases at J, with 20 bases between the two ends. Germline loops: CDR1 MNHEY, CDR2 SVGEGT.

The chain couples TRBV18 to TRBJ1-5; possibly TRBD1 for D (6 bases). CDR1 KGHSH and CDR2 LQKENI come from the germline V gene. This CDR3 is built from 15 residues. Trimming stripped 0 bases from V and 4 bases from J, with 10 bases between. CDR3 protein: CASSPPGAGNQPQHF. The CDR3 DNA reads as TGTGCCAGCTCACCACCGGGGGCAGGGAATCAGCCCCAGCATTTT.

The CDR3 coding sequence is TGTGCCAGCAGCTTAGGGGTTGATAGAACTATTCGGTACGAGCAGTACTTC. Protein sequence: CASSLGVDRTIRYEQYF. The chain couples TRBV7-9 to TRBJ2-7, with D uncertain. The germline V gene has CDR1 SEHNR and CDR2 FQNEAQ (reference sequence). This CDR3 comprises 17 residues. V lost 1 base and J lost 4, with 20 bases in between. Full variable domain (remainder filled in from reference TRBV7-9 and TRBJ2-7): DTGVSQNPRHKITKRGQNVTFRCDPISEHNRLYWYRQTLGQGPEFLTYFQNEAQLEKSRLLSDRFSAERPKGSFSTLEIQRTEQGDSAMYLCASSLGVDRTIRYEQYFGPGTRLTVT.